This T cell receptor beta chain was retrieved from a study of T cell responses to AZD1222 COVID-19 vaccine. Profiling relied on immunoSEQ multiplex PCR, and the TCRdb table lists in-frame clones only, not all of them. This sample has about 100,000 clones; around 87% occur once, and the top ten carry around 9.6%. This CDR3 has 13 residues. V dropped 3 bases and J dropped 3 bases, with 6 bases sitting between them. Germline values: CDR1 LGHNA, CDR2 YSLEER. The J gene is TRBJ2-1, the V gene TRBV4-3; a possible D gene is TRBD1 (6 bases). The sequencing here drew on peripheral blood, taken 28 days after the second AZD1222 dose. This receptor was taken from an adult who received the AZD1222 COVID-19 vaccine. Here the CDR3 DNA reads TGCGCCAGCAGCCAGGGACACTACAATGAGCAGTTCTTC. Its translation is CASSQGHYNEQFF.